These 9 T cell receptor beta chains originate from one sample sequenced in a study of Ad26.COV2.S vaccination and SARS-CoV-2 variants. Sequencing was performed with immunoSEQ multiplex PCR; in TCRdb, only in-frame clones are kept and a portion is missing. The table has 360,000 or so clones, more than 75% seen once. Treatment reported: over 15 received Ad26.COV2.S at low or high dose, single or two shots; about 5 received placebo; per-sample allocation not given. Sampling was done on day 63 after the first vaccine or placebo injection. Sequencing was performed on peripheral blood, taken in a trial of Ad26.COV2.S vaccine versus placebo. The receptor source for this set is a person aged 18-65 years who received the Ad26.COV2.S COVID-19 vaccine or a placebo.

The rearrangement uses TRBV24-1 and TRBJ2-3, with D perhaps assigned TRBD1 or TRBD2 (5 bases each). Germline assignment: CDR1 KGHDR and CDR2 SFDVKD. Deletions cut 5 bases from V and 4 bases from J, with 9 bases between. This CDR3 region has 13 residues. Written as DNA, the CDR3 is TGTGCCACCAGTGCCGGGACGGCAGATACGCAGTATTTT. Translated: CATSAGTADTQYF.

The CDR3 region is CASSLRVLNTEAFF. The CDR3, as DNA: TGTGCCAGCAGCCTCAGGGTATTGAACACTGAAGCTTTCTTT. This chain joins TRBV5-6 and TRBJ1-1, with D possibly matching TRBD1 (5 bases). CDR1 SGHDT and CDR2 YYEEEE come from the germline V gene. V lost 4 bases, J lost 0 bases, and 10 bases lay in between. This CDR3 is built from 14 residues.

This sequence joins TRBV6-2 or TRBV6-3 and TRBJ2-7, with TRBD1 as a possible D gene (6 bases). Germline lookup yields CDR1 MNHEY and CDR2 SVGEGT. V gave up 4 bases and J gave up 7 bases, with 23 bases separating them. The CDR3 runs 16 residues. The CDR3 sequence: CASSFRLITGKGEQYF. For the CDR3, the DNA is TGTGCCAGCAGTTTCCGACTGATTACAGGGAAGGGGGAGCAGTACTTC.

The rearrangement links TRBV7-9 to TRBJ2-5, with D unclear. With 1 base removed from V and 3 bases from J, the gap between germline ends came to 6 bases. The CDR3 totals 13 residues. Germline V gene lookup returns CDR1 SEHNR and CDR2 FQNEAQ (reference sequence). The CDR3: CASSLEGKETQYF. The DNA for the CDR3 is TGTGCCAGCAGCTTAGAGGGAAAAGAGACCCAGTACTTC.

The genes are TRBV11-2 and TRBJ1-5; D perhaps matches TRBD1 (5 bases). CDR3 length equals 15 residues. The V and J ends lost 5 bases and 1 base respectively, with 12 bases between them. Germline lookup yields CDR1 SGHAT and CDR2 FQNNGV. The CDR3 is CASSRDSASNQPQHF. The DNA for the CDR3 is TGTGCCAGCAGCCGTGACAGTGCCAGCAATCAGCCCCAGCATTTT.

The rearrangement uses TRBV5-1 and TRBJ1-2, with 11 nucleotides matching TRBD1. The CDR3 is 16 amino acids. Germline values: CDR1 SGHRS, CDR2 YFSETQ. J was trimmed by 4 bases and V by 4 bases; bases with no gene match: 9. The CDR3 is CASSLGTGGIGYGYTF. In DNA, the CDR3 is TGCGCCAGCAGCCTAGGGACAGGGGGAATTGGCTATGGCTACACCTTC.

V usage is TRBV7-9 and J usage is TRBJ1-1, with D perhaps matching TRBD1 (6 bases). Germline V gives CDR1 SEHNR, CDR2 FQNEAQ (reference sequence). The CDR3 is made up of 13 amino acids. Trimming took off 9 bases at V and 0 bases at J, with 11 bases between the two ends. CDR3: CASTDRMNTEAFF. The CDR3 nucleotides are TGTGCCAGTACGGACAGAATGAACACTGAAGCTTTCTTT.

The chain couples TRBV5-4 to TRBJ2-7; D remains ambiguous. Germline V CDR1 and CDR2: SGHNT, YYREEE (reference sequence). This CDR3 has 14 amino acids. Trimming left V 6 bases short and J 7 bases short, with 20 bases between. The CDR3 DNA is TGTGCCAGCAATAGCCAGACGGACCCTCGGGAGCAGTACTTC. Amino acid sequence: CASNSQTDPREQYF.

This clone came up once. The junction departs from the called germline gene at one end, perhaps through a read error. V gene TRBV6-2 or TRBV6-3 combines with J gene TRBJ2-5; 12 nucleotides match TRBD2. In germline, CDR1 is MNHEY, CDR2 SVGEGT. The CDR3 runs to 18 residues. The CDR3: CASSFSTSGGFEEEIQYF. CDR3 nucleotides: TGTGCCAGCAGTTTTTCGACTAGCGGGGGCTTCGAGGAAGAGATCCAGTACTTC.